This record concerns one T cell receptor beta chain sequence. This entry is derived from a study of blood T cell repertoires in COVID-19. Profiling relied on immunoSEQ multiplex PCR, and the TCRdb table lists in-frame clones only, not all of them. The sample lists 310,000 or so clones; more than 80% were seen once. The CDR3 has 13 amino acids. Trimming shortened V by 1 base and J by 8 bases, and 9 bases separated the two germline ends. This TCR came from a man aged 18 to 29 who had recovered from COVID-19. The chain joins TRBV12-3 or TRBV12-4 to TRBJ2-1; perhaps TRBD2 as D (6 bases). The sample comprised peripheral blood. The CDR3 DNA reads TGTGCCAGCAGTTTAGGGACTACCGATGAGCAGTTCTTC. Translation gives CASSLGTTDEQFF.